A single sample is the source of the 30 T cell receptor beta chains below, sequenced in a study of radiotherapy plus CTLA-4 blockade in lung cancer. Sequencing used immunoSEQ multiplex PCR; TCRdb keeps in-frame clones, though not all of them. The profile covers roughly 54,000 clones, with around 85% appearing a single time and 3.2% taken by the ten largest. The sample was peripheral blood, taken from a patient treated with radiotherapy plus ipilimumab. The source is a human donor with non-small cell lung cancer who had a partial response to radiotherapy plus ipilimumab.

This clone has a single count. This chain uses TRBV2 with TRBJ2-3, with 8 bases lining up with TRBD1. This CDR3 contains 16 residues. The germline V gene encodes CDR1 SNHLY and CDR2 FYNNEI. Trimming removed 2 bases from V and 5 bases from J; junction bases left unmatched: 9. The CDR3 bases are TGTGCCAGCAGTGAACTAACGACAGGGGCGGAAGATACGCAGTATTTT. As protein: CASSELTTGAEDTQYF.

The gene calls are TRBV14 and TRBJ2-7, with 8 positions matching TRBD1. The trim removed 4 bases at V and 1 base at J, leaving 6 bases unmatched. The CDR3 extends over 15 amino acids. Germline assignment: CDR1 SGHDN and CDR2 FVKESK. Written as DNA, the CDR3 is TGTGCCAGCAGCCTGGACAGGGAGGAATCCTACGAGCAGTACTTC. This encodes CASSLDREESYEQYF. The whole variable domain, remainder taken from reference TRBV14 and TRBJ2-7, is EAGVTQFPSHSVIEKGQTVTLRCDPISGHDNLYWYRRVMGKEIKFLLHFVKESKQDESGMPNNRFLAERTGGTYSTLKVQPAELEDSGVYFCASSLDREESYEQYFGPGTRLTVT.

V is TRBV5-5 and J is TRBJ2-3; D gene uncertain. The CDR3 covers 14 residues. Trimming shortened V by 4 bases and J by 0 bases, and 9 bases separated the two germline ends. The germline V gene encodes CDR1 SGHKS and CDR2 YYEKEE (reference sequence). The CDR3 DNA sequence: TGTGCCAGCAGCCGCCGAACTAGCACAGATACGCAGTATTTT. It translates to CASSRRTSTDTQYF.

J is TRBJ2-1 and V is TRBV11-3; D ambiguous. Trimming shortened V by 3 bases and J by 4 bases, and 7 bases separated the two germline ends. The CDR3 totals 13 residues. Germline CDR1 SGHNT, CDR2 YENEEA. The CDR3 sequence: CASSFDNYNEQFF. CDR3 nucleotide sequence: TGTGCCAGCAGCTTTGACAATTACAATGAGCAGTTCTTC.

J is TRBJ2-7 and V is TRBV27, with D maybe TRBD2 (5 bases). The germline V gene encodes CDR1 MNHEY and CDR2 SMNVEV (reference sequence). CDR3 length: 13 residues. V was cut by 3 bases and J by 6 bases, with 12 bases left in between. The DNA for the CDR3 is TGTGCCAGCAGTTTCGAGGGCTTGGGCGAGCAGTACTTC. Translation gives CASSFEGLGEQYF.

The rearrangement joins TRBV7-3 to TRBJ1-1; 8 nucleotides align to TRBD1. V dropped 6 bases and J dropped 1; count of bases not matched to a gene: 7. CDR1 and CDR2 from the germline V gene are SGHTA and FQGTGA. The CDR3 totals 15 residues. Written as DNA, the CDR3 is TGTGCCAGCAGTAAAGCCGGGACAGGGAACACTGAAGCTTTCTTT. The encoded protein is CASSKAGTGNTEAFF.

On this clone itself: Other DNA sequences from this sample encode an identical CDR3 as well. The V call is TRBV6-5, the J call TRBJ1-2; the match to TRBD1 covers 9 bases. This CDR3 has 14 residues. In germline, CDR1 is MNHEY, CDR2 SVGAGI. V gave up 4 bases and J gave up 4 bases; unmatched junction bases: 4. The DNA of the CDR3 is TGTGCCAGCAGTTCCGGGACAGGGTTCTATGGCTACACCTTC. Translation gives CASSSGTGFYGYTF.

V is TRBV7-9 and J is TRBJ2-5; a possible D gene is TRBD2 (6 bases). With the DNA end fitting TRBJ2-7 better, the J assignment may be wrong. Germline CDR1 is SEHNR and CDR2 is FQNEAQ (reference sequence). This CDR3 region has 13 residues. The CDR3 loop is CASSFAGNYEQYF. CDR3 DNA: TGTGCCAGCAGCTTTGCGGGGAACTACGAGCAGTACTTC.

The rearrangement links TRBV4-2 to TRBJ2-5, with D tentatively TRBD2 (5 bases). Germline V gene data show CDR1 as LGHNA and CDR2 as YNFKEQ. The length of the CDR3 is 13 residues. Trimming removed 6 bases from V and 5 bases from J, with 13 bases in between. The CDR3 loop reads CASSQKTGETQYF. CDR3 in DNA: TGTGCCAGCAGTCAAAAAACGGGGGAGACCCAGTACTTC.

V usage is TRBV18 and J usage is TRBJ2-7, with a possible D match to TRBD2 (5 bases). Trimming cost V 3 bases and J 3 bases, with 15 bases left between them. CDR3 length: 15 residues. CDR1 and CDR2 from the germline V gene are KGHSH and LQKENI. The CDR3 reads CASSPLGEGYYEQYF. The CDR3 region has the DNA TGTGCCAGCTCACCTCTGGGTGAGGGTTACTACGAGCAGTACTTC. Drawing the rest from reference TRBV18 and TRBJ2-7, the complete variable domain is NAGVMQNPRHLVRRRGQEARLRCSPMKGHSHVYWYRQLPEEGLKFMVYLQKENIIDESGMPKERFSAEFPKEGPSILRIQQVVRGDSAAYFCASSPLGEGYYEQYFGPGTRLTVT.

The J gene is TRBJ1-1, the V gene TRBV29-1; D is unclear. From germline, CDR1 is SQVTM and CDR2 ANQGSEA. Trimming removed 7 bases from V and 4 bases from J, with 16 bases in between. The CDR3 has 13 residues. The CDR3 DNA reads TGCAGCGGCGTGGTGGGAGGGTCCACTGAAGCTTTCTTT. It encodes CSGVVGGSTEAFF.

The chain has TRBV19 and TRBJ1-4; TRBD1 might be the D (6 bases). Per germline, CDR1 LNHDA and CDR2 SQIVND (reference sequence). The CDR3 extends over 14 amino acids. The ends were cut back, 6 bases at V and 5 bases at J, with 13 bases in the middle. CDR3 loop: CASSPQGPNEKLFF. CDR3 bases: TGTGCCAGTAGCCCACAGGGCCCGAATGAAAAACTGTTTTTT.

CDR3 in DNA: TGTGCCAGTAGTATAGTGGGGGCTTCCAATCAGCCCCAGCATTTT. This translates into CASSIVGASNQPQHF. J is TRBJ1-5 and V is TRBV19, with D possibly TRBD1 on 6 matching bases. CDR1 and CDR2 (germline): LNHDA, SQIVND (reference sequence). This CDR3 region has 15 residues. The ends were cut back, 1 base at V and 3 bases at J, with 10 bases in the middle.

The V and J genes are TRBV5-1 and TRBJ1-2, with D possibly being TRBD1 (6 bases). Germline V CDR1 and CDR2: SGHRS, YFSETQ. This CDR3 has 16 residues. Trimming stripped 2 bases from V and 7 bases from J, with 21 bases between. Here the CDR3 reads CASSFEVPQGVFGYTF. Written as DNA, the CDR3 is TGCGCCAGCAGCTTTGAGGTACCACAGGGTGTTTTTGGCTACACCTTC. The whole variable domain, filled in from reference TRBV5-1 and TRBJ1-2, reads KAGVTQTPRYLIKTRGQQVTLSCSPISGHRSVSWYQQTPGQGLQFLFEYFSETQRNKGNFPGRFSGRQFSNSRSEMNVSTLELGDSALYLCASSFEVPQGVFGYTFGSGTRLTVV.

This clone was seen only a few times. This sequence joins TRBV30 and TRBJ1-1, with D maybe TRBD1 (6 bases). The CDR3 totals 13 residues. In germline, CDR1 is GTSNPN, CDR2 SVGIG (reference sequence). V was clipped by 8 bases and J by 1 base, with 14 bases between them. The CDR3 region has the DNA TGTGCCCTAACAGGGAATTGGAACACTGAAGCTTTCTTT. Translating it yields CALTGNWNTEAFF.

The rearrangement links TRBV7-3 to TRBJ2-2, with D perhaps TRBD1 (7 bases). With 4 bases removed from V and 4 bases from J, the gap between germline ends came to 10 bases. Germline V gives CDR1 SGHTA, CDR2 FQGTGA. The CDR3 is 14 amino acids. Here the CDR3 reads CASSSGGSTGELFF. The CDR3 bases are TGTGCCAGCAGCTCAGGGGGGAGCACCGGGGAGCTGTTTTTT. Supplemented by reference TRBV7-3 and TRBJ2-2, the full variable domain reads GAGVSQTPSNKVTEKGKYVELRCDPISGHTALYWYRQSLGQGPEFLIYFQGTGAADDSGLPNDRFFAVRPEGSVSTLKIQRTERGDSAVYLCASSSGGSTGELFFGEGSRLTVL.

The V and J genes are TRBV19 and TRBJ1-2, with TRBD1 as a possible D gene (5 bases). V lost 6 bases and J 2 bases, leaving 13 bases between the germline ends. Germline lookup yields CDR1 LNHDA and CDR2 SQIVND (reference sequence). The CDR3 is 14 residues long. The chain's CDR3 is CASRPPGPNYGYTF. The CDR3 region has the DNA TGTGCCAGTAGGCCTCCAGGGCCCAACTATGGCTACACCTTC.

The chain carries TRBV4-2 and TRBJ2-2; the D gene is possibly TRBD1 (5 bases). V lost 0 bases and J lost 7, with 9 bases in between. Germline lookup yields CDR1 LGHNA and CDR2 YNFKEQ. The CDR3 consists of 14 residues. The CDR3 here is CASSQDAGFGELFF. The CDR3, as DNA: TGTGCCAGCAGCCAAGATGCAGGGTTCGGGGAGCTGTTTTTT.

The V and J genes are TRBV5-1 and TRBJ2-1; TRBD2 agrees at 8 bases. J lost 7 bases, V lost 4 bases, and 10 bases had no gene match. The CDR3 has 15 amino acids. The V gene's germline CDR1 is SGHRS and CDR2 YFSETQ. CDR3 loop: CASSPREGVRNEQFF. The DNA for the CDR3 is TGCGCCAGCAGCCCCCGGGAGGGGGTCAGGAATGAGCAGTTCTTC.

The chain combines TRBV6-1 with TRBJ2-5; the D gene is possibly TRBD2 (6 bases). The J call is uncertain, as TRBJ2-7 better fits the DNA end. The CDR3 contains 13 residues. Germline CDR1 is MNHNS and CDR2 is SASEGT. The CDR3: CASSPVEGYEQYF. The CDR3 DNA reads as TGTGCCAGCAGTCCGGTGGAGGGCTACGAGCAGTACTTC.

The chain uses TRBV5-4 and TRBJ2-3; a weak D match, TRBD2 (5 bases). Germline CDR1 is SGHNT and CDR2 is YYREEE (reference sequence). V lost 6 bases and J lost 10, with 30 bases in between. The CDR3 consists of 17 residues. CDR3 bases: TGTGCCAGCACCGTGGGGTCGGGTCAGGCGGGCTCTCGCGCGCAGTATTTT. This encodes CASTVGSGQAGSRAQYF.

The chain combines TRBV18 with TRBJ1-3, with D uncertain. Between the trimmed V and J ends, which lost 3 bases and 0 bases, there was a span of 12 bases. The CDR3 is 16 amino acids. Germline V gives CDR1 KGHSH, CDR2 LQKENI. The CDR3 loop is CASSPLESSSGNTIYF. CDR3 nucleotide sequence: TGTGCCAGCTCACCCCTGGAGTCAAGCTCTGGAAACACCATATATTTT. The full variable domain, completed using reference TRBV18 and TRBJ1-3, is NAGVMQNPRHLVRRRGQEARLRCSPMKGHSHVYWYRQLPEEGLKFMVYLQKENIIDESGMPKERFSAEFPKEGPSILRIQQVVRGDSAAYFCASSPLESSSGNTIYFGEGSWLTVV.

V is TRBV29-1 and J is TRBJ1-4, with D tentatively TRBD1 (6 bases). This CDR3 is built from 14 residues. V was clipped by 4 bases and J by 7 bases, with 16 bases between them. Germline V lookup: CDR1 SQVTM, CDR2 ANQGSEA. CDR3 nucleotide sequence: TGCAGCGTTGCTTGGACCCTAGGGGGTGAAAAACTGTTTTTT. It specifies CSVAWTLGGEKLFF.

The chain links TRBV11-2 to TRBJ1-1, with TRBD1 as a possible D gene (6 bases). This CDR3 is 15 amino acids long. Germline V lookup: CDR1 SGHAT, CDR2 FQNNGV. Trimming removed 1 base at V and 0 bases at J, with 9 bases between. The CDR3 reads CASSLVAGVNTEAFF. Written as DNA, the CDR3 is TGTGCCAGCAGCTTAGTCGCAGGGGTGAACACTGAAGCTTTCTTT.

CDR3 sequence reads: CASSFGGADEQFF. The CDR3 coding sequence is TGTGCCAGCAGCTTTGGGGGGGCGGATGAGCAGTTCTTC. J is TRBJ2-1 and V is TRBV7-9; possibly TRBD2 for D (7 bases). The ends were cut back, 3 bases at V and 8 bases at J, with 11 bases in the middle. The V gene's germline CDR1 is SEHNR and CDR2 FQNEAQ (reference sequence). CDR3 size: 13 residues.

This chain links TRBV10-3 with TRBJ2-5; 11 bases fit TRBD2. Germline assignment: CDR1 ENHRY and CDR2 SYGVKD. The CDR3 extends over 16 amino acids. Germline trimming cut 4 bases from V and 7 bases from J; bases unmatched to any gene: 11. The DNA for the CDR3 is TGTGCCATCAGTGGGGTAGCGGGGGGGCCGGATTGGACCCAGTACTTC. Translation gives CAISGVAGGPDWTQYF.

This clone came up a few times. The V and J genes are TRBV18 and TRBJ1-4; TRBD1 aligns across 9 bases. J was trimmed by 5 bases and V by 5 bases; bases with no gene match: 9. Germline V gene lookup returns CDR1 KGHSH and CDR2 LQKENI. The CDR3 spans 16 residues. The CDR3 region is CASSSSMTGGNEKLFF. CDR3 sequence (DNA): TGTGCCAGCTCATCGAGCATGACAGGGGGAAATGAAAAACTGTTTTTT. The full variable domain, completed using reference TRBV18 and TRBJ1-4, is NAGVMQNPRHLVRRRGQEARLRCSPMKGHSHVYWYRQLPEEGLKFMVYLQKENIIDESGMPKERFSAEFPKEGPSILRIQQVVRGDSAAYFCASSSSMTGGNEKLFFGSGTQLSVL.

DNA for the CDR3: TGTGCCAGCTCTCGTGACAGGGGTGGGAATCAGCCCCAGCATTTT. Protein product: CASSRDRGGNQPQHF. The rearrangement joins TRBV18 to TRBJ1-5; 8 positions agree with TRBD1. The V gene's germline CDR1 is KGHSH and CDR2 LQKENI. The V segment lost 6 bases and the J segment 4 bases; nucleotides outside the gene matches: 8. CDR3 length equals 15 residues.

Only one count was recorded for this clone. The chain joins TRBV19 to TRBJ1-5, with TRBD1 matching over 8 bases. V trimming: 6 bases; J trimming: 3 bases; junction bases outside the gene matches: 4. Germline V gene sequence: CDR1 LNHDA, CDR2 SQIVND (reference sequence). This CDR3 contains 14 residues. The CDR3 sequence: CASRETGDNQPQHF. The CDR3 bases are TGTGCCAGTAGGGAGACAGGGGACAATCAGCCCCAGCATTTT. Drawing the rest from reference TRBV19 and TRBJ1-5, the complete variable domain is DGGITQSPKYLFRKEGQNVTLSCEQNLNHDAMYWYRQDPGQGLRLIYYSQIVNDFQKGDIAEGYSVSREKKESFPLTVTSAQKNPTAFYLCASRETGDNQPQHFGDGTRLSIL.

The chain combines TRBV6-5 with TRBJ1-6, with 10 nucleotides matching TRBD1. The CDR3 length is 13 residues. Germline V gene sequence: CDR1 MNHEY, CDR2 SVGAGI. V lost 6 bases, J lost 7 bases, and 0 bases stayed unmatched. CDR3 protein: CASRGQGNSPLHF. The CDR3 DNA follows: TGTGCCAGCAGGGGACAGGGGAATTCACCCCTCCACTTT.